This T cell receptor (beta chain) was documented in a study of OX40 agonist ivuxolimab in advanced cancers. With respect to the entire study: Ivuxolimab was a fully human IgG2 agonistic monoclonal antibody targeting the costimulatory receptor OX40 (CD134). Intravenous ivuxolimab was administered to patients every 2 weeks at six dose levels: 0.01, 0.1, 0.3, 1.5, 3 and 10 mg/kg. Among the roughly 50 dose-escalation patients, around 19 had hepatocellular carcinoma, 15 or so melanoma, 9 renal cell carcinoma and 9 head and neck cancer. The dose-escalation cohort was roughly 87% male with a mean age of about 60 years, ranging from roughly 20 to 80. Prior anti-PD-1, anti-PD-L1 or anti-CTLA-4 therapy was permitted, and checkpoint inhibitors had been received by about 44% of dose-escalation patients. Partial responses were achieved by three dose-escalation patients, of whom one had hepatocellular carcinoma and two had cutaneous melanoma. The point of sequencing TCRbeta in the periphery was to test whether ivuxolimab changed TCR sequence diversity and drove clonal T-cell expansion. The paper describes the monotherapy dose-escalation part (N of about 52 patients) of the phase I trial of ivuxolimab.

V sheds 4 bases and J sheds 9 bases, leaving 7 bases between their ends. The germline V gene supplies CDR1 MDHEN and CDR2 SYDVKM. The CDR3 starts with the cysteine, ends with the phenylalanine, and has 11 residues. The DNA shown is the 33-base CDR3, in frame from base 1. Overall results and qualifications from the work: In the 0.1-3.0 mg/kg groups, partial responders had among the lowest normalized peripheral clonal expansion, particularly in CD8+ T cells. At doses from 0.1 to 3.0 mg/kg, clonal expansion was seen in both CD4+ and CD8+ blood T cells between baseline and week 6. Low levels of normalized T-cell clonal expansion were also seen in some patients who did not respond. Which antigens the clonally expanded peripheral T cells were specific for was not determined. On average, CD8+ T cells showed more expanded clones than CD4+ T cells after ivuxolimab.

The trial excluded patients who had a history of autoimmune disease or who were on systemic immunosuppression. In every dose cohort, peripheral blood was drawn for TCR sequencing at baseline, cycle 4 day 1, and cycle 7 day 1. The samples were drawn from a first-in-human, open-label, multicenter phase I dose-escalation trial of ivuxolimab. Adults with locally advanced or metastatic head and neck squamous cell, hepatocellular, melanoma or renal cell carcinoma were enrolled in the trial. CD4+ and CD8+ T cells were sorted separately from peripheral blood before TCR sequencing. For sequencing of the TCRbeta CDR3 region, genomic DNA was extracted from the sorted cells. TCRbeta CDR3 regions were sequenced using the immunoSEQ Assay. TCRdb holds this immuneACCESS table with in-frame rearrangements only. Some clones are missing; in checked studies, unresolved V genes explain under half, and the rest has no known cause. The sample contains about 49,000 clones, roughly 85% of them found a single time. The leading ten clones occupy 20% of the sample.

About this clone itself: Its binding antigen is unknown. Per-base qualities were not stored, and no clone one base away is much larger.

This TCR was recovered from an adult with an advanced solid tumor such as melanoma, head and neck, liver or kidney cancer. The V gene is TRBV28 and the J gene is TRBJ2-1; confidence is insufficient to name the D gene. The sequenced sample was CD4+ or CD8+ T cells sorted from blood, obtained in a trial of the OX40 agonist ivuxolimab. The DNA is as follows: TGTGCCAGCAGTTCGGTCGGTGAGCAGTTCTTC. Translated, this is CASSSVGEQFF.